This entry is about one T cell receptor beta chain. The antigen remains undetermined. The data belong to a study of shared clonotypes between healthy human individuals. General study points: Naive CD4 clonotypes were shared across several donors at roughly 5.5%. Relative to clonotypes present in all four donors, those not shared had lower generation probabilities. Clonotype sharing among donors, it was expected, would be affected by sequencing depth.

This CDR3 has 12 residues. The germline CDR1 and CDR2 sequences are SQVTM and ANQGSEA. With 2 bases removed from V and 4 bases from J, the gap between germline ends came to 9 bases. Cells designated naive CD8 were CD45RO-negative and were positively selected for CCR7, with terminally differentiated effector memory CD45RA+ cells excluded. In the original processing: Quality scores were absent from the junction-only immunoSEQ sequences, so filtering differed. Assay used: immunoSEQ multiplex PCR; TCRdb lists only in-frame clones, some missing. V and J calls and clone size follow that table, whereas D and trimming were derived from the DNA. The sample has about 2 million clones, just under 95% seen once.

The chain uses TRBV29-1 and TRBJ2-7; unclear D gene. This TCR derives from a man between 18 and 35 years old in good health. The sample taken for sequencing was naive CD8+ T cells sorted from blood. The CDR3 here is CSVELTEYEQYF. For the CDR3, the DNA is TGCAGCGTTGAACTCACTGAGTACGAGCAGTACTTC.